The 13 T cell receptor beta chains in this list originate from one sample, sequenced in a study of shared clonotypes between healthy human individuals. Terminally differentiated effector memory CD45RA+ cells were excluded by CCR7 positive selection of CD45RO-negative cells. Repertoires were generated with immunoSEQ multiplex PCR, while TCRdb's copy carries only in-frame clones and drops some. The data contain millions of clones, approximately 94% of them seen just once; the ten biggest clones take up about 1.8%. The sample consisted of naive CD8+ T cells from PBMCs. The receptors originated from a young man in good health. Some clones in this sample may be carry-over from other donors' samples.

This rearrangement joins TRBV28 to TRBJ2-5, with TRBD1 as a possible D gene (6 bases). CDR3 length equals 18 residues. The V end lost 3 bases, the J end lost 1 base, and 21 bases lay between the germline ends. Germline V lookup: CDR1 MDHEN, CDR2 SYDVKM. The CDR3 DNA reads as TGTGCCAGCAGTTTCCGGGACACGCCGTTTTTAGGCCAAGAGACCCAGTACTTC. Its translation: CASSFRDTPFLGQETQYF.

The chain links TRBV29-1 to TRBJ2-3; D may be TRBD1 or TRBD2 (5 bases each). Germline V gives CDR1 SQVTM, CDR2 ANQGSEA. V lost 7 bases and J 3 bases, leaving 11 bases between the germline ends. The CDR3 runs 12 residues. The CDR3 is CSAPWGTDTQYF. CDR3 nucleotides: TGCAGCGCTCCCTGGGGGACAGATACGCAGTATTTT.

The CDR3 is CASSIGVLAGSYEQYF. The CDR3 nucleotides are TGTGCCAGTAGTATAGGGGTACTAGCGGGTTCCTACGAGCAGTACTTC. The chain is built from TRBV19 and TRBJ2-7, with 9 positions matching TRBD2. Trimming took 1 base from V and 1 from J; bases not matched to a gene: 5. The CDR3 runs to 16 residues. In germline, CDR1 is LNHDA, CDR2 SQIVND (reference sequence).

The V and J genes are TRBV7-9 and TRBJ1-5; D unresolved. Trimming removed 3 bases at V and 1 base at J, with 7 bases between. Germline V CDR1 and CDR2: SEHNR, FQNEAQ (reference sequence). This CDR3 spans 14 amino acids. The CDR3 loop reads CASSFVGSNQPQHF. CDR3 coding DNA: TGTGCCAGCAGCTTCGTGGGGAGCAATCAGCCCCAGCATTTT.

The chain combines TRBV7-8 with TRBJ2-7; D gene uncertain. In germline, CDR1 is SGHVS, CDR2 FQNEAQ. Trimming took 3 bases from V and 3 from J, leaving 18 bases between them. The CDR3 has 16 amino acids. The CDR3 region has the DNA TGTGCCAGCAGCTTTTCAGCTACATATTCCGGCTACGAGCAGTACTTC. The encoded protein is CASSFSATYSGYEQYF.

The DNA of the CDR3 is TGCAGCGGGGGCGGCACAGGGGACTACAATGAGCAGTTCTTC. Translated, it gives CSGGGTGDYNEQFF. This chain joins TRBV29-1 and TRBJ2-1, with TRBD1 matching over 7 bases. CDR1 and CDR2 from the germline V gene are SQVTM and ANQGSEA. The J segment lost 3 bases and the V segment lost 7 bases, leaving 9 bases of the junction unmatched. The CDR3 covers 14 residues.

The chain carries TRBV28 and TRBJ2-1; 11 nucleotides agree with TRBD2. CDR1 is MDHEN and CDR2 is SYDVKM in the germline V gene. This CDR3 contains 14 residues. V shed 3 bases, J shed 12 bases, and the junction held 7 bases outside the gene matches. The CDR3 sequence: CASSLLAGGTAQFF. The DNA for the CDR3 is TGTGCCAGCAGTTTGCTAGCGGGAGGTACGGCGCAGTTCTTC.

CDR3 DNA: TGCAGCGTTGAAGGGGTCGGATACAATGAGCAGTTCTTC. Amino acids: CSVEGVGYNEQFF. The chain has TRBV29-1 and TRBJ2-1; D not certain. The V end lost 1 base, the J end lost 4 bases, and 8 bases lay between the germline ends. The germline V gene has CDR1 SQVTM and CDR2 ANQGSEA. The length of the CDR3 is 13 residues.

This rearrangement joins TRBV4-3 to TRBJ2-3; D may be TRBD1 (5 bases). The CDR3 sequence is 15 residues long. The ends were cut back, 5 bases at V and 4 bases at J, with 16 bases in the middle. CDR1 and CDR2 (germline): LGHNA, YSLEER. The CDR3 DNA sequence: TGCGCCAGCAGCTTCGGTGACAGCCCCGCAGATACGCAGTATTTT. Protein: CASSFGDSPADTQYF.

The V call is TRBV19, the J call TRBJ1-2; tentatively, D is TRBD1 (6 bases). The V and J ends lost 3 bases and 4 bases respectively, with 12 bases between them. The CDR3 has 14 residues. The germline V gene encodes CDR1 LNHDA and CDR2 SQIVND (reference sequence). CDR3 coding DNA: TGTGCCAGTAGTATCGTTCGGGGGGCCTATGGCTACACCTTC. As protein: CASSIVRGAYGYTF.

The rearrangement uses TRBV5-1 and TRBJ2-7; 10 bases map to TRBD2. Germline CDR1 and CDR2: SGHRS and YFSETQ. The trim removed 0 bases at V and 2 bases at J, leaving 11 bases unmatched. The CDR3 extends over 18 amino acids. The CDR3 region is CASSLASGRGWGPYEQYF. CDR3 nucleotide sequence: TGCGCCAGCAGCTTGGCTAGCGGGAGAGGGTGGGGCCCCTACGAGCAGTACTTC. The whole variable domain, remainder taken from reference TRBV5-1 and TRBJ2-7, is KAGVTQTPRYLIKTRGQQVTLSCSPISGHRSVSWYQQTPGQGLQFLFEYFSETQRNKGNFPGRFSGRQFSNSRSEMNVSTLELGDSALYLCASSLASGRGWGPYEQYFGPGTRLTVT.

This chain connects TRBV7-9 to TRBJ2-7, with 10 bases that match TRBD1. This CDR3 comprises 16 residues. Germline CDR1 and CDR2: SEHNR and FQNEAQ (reference sequence). Losses at the gene ends were 4 bases for V and 1 base for J; bases not matched to a gene: 7. CDR3 region: CASSWGSGQGSYEQYF. CDR3 in DNA: TGTGCCAGCAGCTGGGGGTCGGGACAGGGGTCCTACGAGCAGTACTTC.

This chain uses TRBV4-1 with TRBJ2-1, with D hard to call. This CDR3 is 15 amino acids long. CDR1 and CDR2 (germline): MGHRA, YSYEKL. Trimming pared 0 bases from V and 4 bases from J, leaving 10 bases between. Here the CDR3 reads CASSQEPPEYNEQFF. The CDR3 DNA reads TGCGCCAGCAGCCAAGAGCCCCCCGAGTACAATGAGCAGTTCTTC.